Below are 8 T cell receptor beta chains sequenced from a single sample in a study of patients and donors after allogeneic stem cell transplantation. TCRdb used MiXCR to reprocess the RT-PCR reads, holding one entry per CDR3 protein. The sample has 800,000 to 1,000,000 distinct CDR3 sequences, under 20% seen once. The sample comprised blood, either unsorted or a sorted T cell fraction (not recorded which). These receptors all stem from a human donor who was either an allogeneic HSCT recipient or a stem cell or donor lymphocyte infusion donor (not recorded which). It is not recorded whose cells these are; they may come from a transplant donor.

The chain recombines TRBV5-6 with TRBJ1-1; 8 nucleotides align to TRBD1. The CDR3 is 15 amino acids. Trimming at V came to 4 bases and at J to 6 bases, leaving 11 bases not matched to a gene. CDR1 and CDR2 from the germline V gene are SGHDT and YYEEEE. CDR3 amino acids: CASSPRTGLPPEAFF. The DNA of the CDR3 is TGTGCCAGCAGCCCAAGGACAGGGCTCCCCCCTGAAGCTTTCTTT.

This clonotype occurred a few times. V usage is TRBV12-3 or TRBV12-4 and J usage is TRBJ1-3; D possibly corresponds to TRBD1 (6 bases). The CDR3 covers 15 residues. The germline V and J ends were trimmed by 3 bases and 4 bases, with 13 bases remaining between them. The CDR3 region is CASSFWGPRGNTIYF. The CDR3 DNA reads as TGTGCCAGCAGTTTCTGGGGGCCGAGAGGAAACACCATATATTTT.

In this sample, this clonotype turned up a few times. The J gene is TRBJ1-1, the V gene TRBV5-1; possible D gene TRBD1, 5 bases. V shed 0 bases and J shed 2 bases, with 11 bases lying between them. There are 15 residues in the CDR3. Per the germline V gene, CDR1 is SGHRS and CDR2 is YFSETQ. The chain's CDR3 is CASSLGGVGNTEAFF. Here the CDR3 DNA reads TGCGCCAGCAGCTTGGGAGGGGTGGGTAACACTGAAGCTTTCTTT.

This chain uses TRBV7-2 with TRBJ1-6; possibly TRBD1 for D (5 bases). The germline gives CDR1 SGHTA, CDR2 FQGNSA. Trimming removed 5 bases at V and 3 bases at J, with 14 bases between. The CDR3 has 16 amino acids. CDR3 sequence: CASSVQGEGYNSPLHF. The CDR3 nucleotides read TGTGCCAGCAGCGTACAAGGGGAAGGCTATAATTCACCCCTCCACTTT.

This clonotype was seen a handful of times. The chain joins TRBV27 to TRBJ2-5; D call uncertain. Germline loops: CDR1 MNHEY, CDR2 SMNVEV (reference sequence). The CDR3 covers 15 residues. Trimming left V 0 bases short and J 1 base short, with 9 bases between. For the CDR3, the DNA is TGTGCCAGCAGTTTATCTCCGAAGTCCCAAGAGACCCAGTACTTC. Amino acid sequence: CASSLSPKSQETQYF.

The chain carries TRBV7-2 and TRBJ2-7; D not resolved. Trimming left V 3 bases short and J 1 base short, with 10 bases between. The CDR3 spans 14 residues. Looked up from germline, CDR1 is SGHTA and CDR2 is FQGNSA. CDR3 loop: CASSFTVPSYEQYF. Here the CDR3 DNA reads TGTGCCAGCAGCTTTACAGTGCCTTCCTACGAGCAGTACTTC.

The chain recombines TRBV19 with TRBJ1-5; maybe TRBD1 (5 bases). This CDR3 has 15 amino acids. Per the germline V gene, CDR1 is LNHDA and CDR2 is SQIVND (reference sequence). V was shortened by 1 base and J by 6 bases, with 13 bases between the two germline ends. CDR3: CASSIVPGIGQPQHF. CDR3 bases: TGTGCCAGTAGTATAGTGCCAGGGATCGGTCAGCCCCAGCATTTT. Supplemented by reference TRBV19 and TRBJ1-5, the full variable domain reads DGGITQSPKYLFRKEGQNVTLSCEQNLNHDAMYWYRQDPGQGLRLIYYSQIVNDFQKGDIAEGYSVSREKKESFPLTVTSAQKNPTAFYLCASSIVPGIGQPQHFGDGTRLSIL.

This clonotype showed up many times. The V and J genes are TRBV20-1 and TRBJ2-5; 8 bases line up with TRBD1. Germline V lookup: CDR1 DFQATT, CDR2 SNEGSKA (reference sequence). V was pared by 1 base and J by 3 bases, with 4 bases of the junction left unmatched. The CDR3 has 14 residues. CDR3 loop: CSARGLQGEETQYF. CDR3 bases: TGCAGTGCTAGAGGCCTACAGGGGGAAGAGACCCAGTACTTC.